The entry below gives a single T cell receptor (beta chain) sequence along with its context. Only in-frame clones appear in the TCRdb table, and some are missing; sequencing was by immunoSEQ multiplex PCR. Among around 2,000,000 clones listed, 85% to 95% were seen once. The naive CD8 fraction comprised CD45RO-negative cells positively selected for CCR7 and excluded terminally differentiated effector memory CD45RA+ cells. The entry originates in a study of shared clonotypes between healthy human individuals. The sample consisted of naive CD8+ T cells from PBMCs. This TCR was recovered from a man aged 18 to 29 in good health. Some clones in this sample may be carry-over from other donors' samples.

Here the CDR3 reads CASSPILDAYEQYF. In nucleotides, the CDR3 is TGTGCCAGCTCTCCGATTCTTGATGCCTACGAGCAGTACTTC. The rearrangement joins TRBV7-9 to TRBJ2-7; D unresolved. Deletions cut 8 bases from V and 2 bases from J, with 16 bases between. The CDR3 is 14 amino acids. Germline-derived CDR1 and CDR2 are SEHNR and FQNEAQ (reference sequence). Together with reference TRBV7-9 and TRBJ2-7, the CDR3 gives the full variable domain: DTGVSQNPRHKITKRGQNVTFRCDPISEHNRLYWYRQTLGQGPEFLTYFQNEAQLEKSRLLSDRFSAERPKGSFSTLEIQRTEQGDSAMYLCASSPILDAYEQYFGPGTRLTVT.